The clone carrying this T cell receptor (beta chain) occurred a few times. No antigen is known for it. The CDR3 covers 14 residues. Germline V gene lookup returns CDR1 SQVTM and CDR2 ANQGSEA. J was trimmed by 0 bases and V by 7 bases; bases with no gene match: 4. These data are taken from a study of PD-1 blockade in classical Hodgkin lymphoma. Overall study context: The study gave patients nivolumab 3 mg/kg intravenously every 2 weeks. Study-wide findings and caveats: Unlike CD8+ TCR diversity, which did not rise significantly by C4D1, CD4+ TCR diversity did. Relapsed/refractory patients reportedly had the lowest baseline TCR diversity, below newly diagnosed patients, who were below healthy donors. Before treatment, complete responders showed about the same diversity as newly diagnosed patients.

Some clones are missing from TCRdb's copy, which holds only in-frame ones; the method was immunoSEQ multiplex PCR. The repertoire holds 55,000 to 80,000 clones, with 93% as singletons. Every patient was affected by relapse after autologous stem cell transplantation, while exposure to brentuximab vedotin was not uniform. The specimen comprised peripheral blood mononuclear cells (PBMCs), sampled at baseline. This chain links TRBV29-1 with TRBJ1-1; 11 bases match TRBD1. This sequence was found in a human donor with classical Hodgkin lymphoma. The CDR3 spells CSAGQGALNTEAFF. CDR3 sequence (DNA): TGCAGCGCCGGACAGGGGGCCCTGAACACTGAAGCTTTCTTT.